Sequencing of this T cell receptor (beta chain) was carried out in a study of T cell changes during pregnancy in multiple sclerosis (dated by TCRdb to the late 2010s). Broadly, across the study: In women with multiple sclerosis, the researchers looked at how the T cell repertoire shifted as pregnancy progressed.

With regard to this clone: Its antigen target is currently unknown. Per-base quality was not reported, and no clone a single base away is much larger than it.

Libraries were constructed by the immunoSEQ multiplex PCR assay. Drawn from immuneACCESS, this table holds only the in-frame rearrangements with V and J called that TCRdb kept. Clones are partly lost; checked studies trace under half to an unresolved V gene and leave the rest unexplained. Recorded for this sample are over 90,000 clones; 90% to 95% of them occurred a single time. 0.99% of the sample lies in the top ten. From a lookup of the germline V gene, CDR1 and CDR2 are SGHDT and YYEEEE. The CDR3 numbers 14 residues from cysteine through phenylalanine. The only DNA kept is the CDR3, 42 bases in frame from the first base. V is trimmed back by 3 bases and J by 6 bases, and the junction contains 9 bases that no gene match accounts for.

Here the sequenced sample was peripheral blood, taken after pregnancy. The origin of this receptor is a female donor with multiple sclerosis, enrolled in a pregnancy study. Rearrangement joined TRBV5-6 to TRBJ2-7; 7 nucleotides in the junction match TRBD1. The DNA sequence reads TGTGCCAGCAGCTCCGGGACAGTTCCCCCCGAGCAGTACTTC. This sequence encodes CASSSGTVPPEQYF.